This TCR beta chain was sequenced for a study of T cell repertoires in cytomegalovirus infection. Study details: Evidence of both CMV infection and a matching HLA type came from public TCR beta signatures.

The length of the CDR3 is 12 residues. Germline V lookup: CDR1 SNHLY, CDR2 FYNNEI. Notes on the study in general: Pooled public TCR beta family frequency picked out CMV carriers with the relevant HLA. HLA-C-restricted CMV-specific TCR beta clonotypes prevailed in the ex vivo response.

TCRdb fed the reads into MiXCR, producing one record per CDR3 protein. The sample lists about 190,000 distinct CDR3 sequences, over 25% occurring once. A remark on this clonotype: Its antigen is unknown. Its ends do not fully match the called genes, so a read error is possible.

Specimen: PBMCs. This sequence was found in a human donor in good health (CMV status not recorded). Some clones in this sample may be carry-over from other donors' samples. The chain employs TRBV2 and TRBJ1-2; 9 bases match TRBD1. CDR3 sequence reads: CARSGTGPGYTF. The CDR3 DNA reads TGTGCCAGGAGTGGGACAGGGCCAGGCTACACCTTC.